The clone carrying this T cell receptor beta chain was observed a handful of times. Its specificity is unknown. The sample originates from a study of T cells after yellow fever vaccination. Study-wide results and caveats: A weaker but faster secondary response was observed, peaking on day 5 versus 15. One caveat is that FACS-sorted repertoires could contain abundant clonotypes contaminating from the bulk population. Most clones from primary vaccination were detected again post-booster (approximately 97% CD4, about 88% CD8).

A process of 5'RACE template switching, which added a universal primer site and UMIs, was used to make TCR cDNA. TCRdb ran MiXCR on the 5' RACE reads and lists one entry per CDR3 protein. The sample has some 600,000 distinct CDR3 sequences; roughly 17% are singletons. The CDR3 is 17 amino acids. V lost 2 bases and J lost 4; bases outside the gene matches: 7. CDR1 is MNHEY and CDR2 is SVGEGT in the germline V gene. The chain is built from TRBV6-2 or TRBV6-3 and TRBJ2-1; the match to TRBD1 covers 11 bases. Specimen: PBMCs, collected 4 to 5 days after the first yellow fever vaccination. The receptor was derived from a man aged 18 to 29 who received the YFV17D yellow fever vaccine. In DNA form, the CDR3 reads TGTGCCAGCAGTTACCCTCCGGACAGGGGGCCTTACAATGAGCAGTTCTTC. Translated, it gives CASSYPPDRGPYNEQFF.